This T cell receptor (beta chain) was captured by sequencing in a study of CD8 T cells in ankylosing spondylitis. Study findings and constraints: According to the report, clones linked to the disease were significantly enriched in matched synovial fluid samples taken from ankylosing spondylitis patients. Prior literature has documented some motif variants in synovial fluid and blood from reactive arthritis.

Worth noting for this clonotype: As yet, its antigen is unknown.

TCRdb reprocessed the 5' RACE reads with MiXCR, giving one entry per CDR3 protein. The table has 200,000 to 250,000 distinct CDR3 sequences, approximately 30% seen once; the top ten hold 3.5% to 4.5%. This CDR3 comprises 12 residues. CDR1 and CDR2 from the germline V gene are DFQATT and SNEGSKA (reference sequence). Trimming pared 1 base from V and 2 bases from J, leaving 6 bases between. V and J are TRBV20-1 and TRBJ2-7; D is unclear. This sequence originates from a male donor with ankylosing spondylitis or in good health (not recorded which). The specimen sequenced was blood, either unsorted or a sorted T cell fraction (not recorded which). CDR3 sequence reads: CSARASAYEQYF. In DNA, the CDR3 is TGCAGTGCTAGAGCCAGCGCCTACGAGCAGTACTTC.